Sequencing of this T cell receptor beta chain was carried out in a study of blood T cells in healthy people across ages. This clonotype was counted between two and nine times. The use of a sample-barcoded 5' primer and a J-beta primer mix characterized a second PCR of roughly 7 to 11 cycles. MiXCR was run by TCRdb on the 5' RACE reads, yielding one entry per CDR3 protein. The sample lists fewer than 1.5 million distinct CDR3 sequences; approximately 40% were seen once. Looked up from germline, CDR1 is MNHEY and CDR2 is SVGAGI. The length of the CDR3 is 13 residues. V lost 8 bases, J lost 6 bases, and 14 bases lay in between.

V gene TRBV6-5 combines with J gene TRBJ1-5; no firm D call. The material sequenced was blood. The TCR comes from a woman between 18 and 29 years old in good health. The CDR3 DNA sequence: TGTGCCAGCCTTCTAGGTAAAGGTCAGCCCCAGCATTTT. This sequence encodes CASLLGKGQPQHF.